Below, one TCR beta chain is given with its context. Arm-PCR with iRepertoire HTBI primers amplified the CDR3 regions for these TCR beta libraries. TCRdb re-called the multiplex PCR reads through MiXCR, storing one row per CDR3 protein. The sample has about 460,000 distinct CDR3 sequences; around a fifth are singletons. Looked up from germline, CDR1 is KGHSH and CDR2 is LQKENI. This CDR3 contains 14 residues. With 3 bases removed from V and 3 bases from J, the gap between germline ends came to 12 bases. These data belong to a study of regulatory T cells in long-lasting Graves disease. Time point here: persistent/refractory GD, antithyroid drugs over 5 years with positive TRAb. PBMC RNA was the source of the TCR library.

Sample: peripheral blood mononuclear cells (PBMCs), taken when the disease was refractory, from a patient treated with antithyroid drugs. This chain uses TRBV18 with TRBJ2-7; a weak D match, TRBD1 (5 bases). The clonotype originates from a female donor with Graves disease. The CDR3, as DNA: TGTGCCAGCTCACCTTCAGGGCAGGTCTACGAGCAGTACTTC. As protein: CASSPSGQVYEQYF.